This record concerns one TCR beta chain sequence. This clonotype has ten or more counts. Its cognate antigen has yet to be identified. No quality values exist for individual bases; no much larger clone is one base distant. This sample is drawn from a study of blood T cells in healthy people across ages (dated by TCRdb to the mid-2010s). About the full investigation: In model experiments, roughly one uniquely barcoded TCR beta cDNA molecule per two T cells was captured by template switching. The study measured age-related changes in TCR beta repertoire diversity using deep sequencing normalized with unique cDNA molecular identifiers. The donors were divided into four age groups: young (average around 16 years), middle-aged (about 40), aged (62) and long-lived (about 84). To avoid experimental bias, donors of different ages were randomly spread across the sequencing lanes. Two additional independent replicas of 1 million unique cDNA reads from the same blood draw were analyzed for two donors (one aged 18 to 30 and one aged 80 or older). Broader findings and caveats from the paper: Bulk unsorted PBMC profiling prevented conclusive comparison of naive and antigen-experienced compartments. The long-lived group showed more naive CD4+ T cells, fewer expanded clones and increased TCR diversity than the aged group, suggesting age selection. Because donor CMV infection status was unknown, age-related changes in expanded clonotypes were potentially confounded. There was a strong correlation between observed TCR beta diversity and the percentage of naive T cells measured by flow cytometry. Observed TCR beta diversity per million T cells fell roughly linearly with age, and a significant reduction was already apparent by age roughly 41. Estimates of total diversity from one million sequenced T cells were regarded as lower bounds and underestimates.

Library creation used 5' RACE. Sequencing instrument: Illumina HiSeq 2500. A second PCR of about 7 to 12 cycles was run with a J-beta primer mix and a sample-barcoded 5' primer. A template-switch 5' adaptor carrying 12 random nucleotides introduced a unique molecular identifier onto each TCR beta cDNA molecule. Each sample yielded at least 3 million CDR3-containing paired-end reads. The Mint cDNA synthesis kit, primed by a TRBC-specific oligonucleotide, was used to synthesize first-strand cDNA from all RNA. All cDNA was treated with uracil-DNA glycosylase and then went through a first 18-cycle PCR with the universal primers M1SS and BC2_uni_R. Under the source paper's analysis protocol: Normalization of each sample was performed by random selection of 1 million high-quality reads, each carrying a distinct molecular identifier. Reads sharing molecular identifiers were discarded rather than binned into consensus sequences. CDR3 identification, clonotype clustering and error correction used MiTCR with a Q25 quality threshold and the strictest error-elimination algorithm. A nonparametric unseen species model with Euler transformation was used to estimate a lower bound on total TCR beta diversity. TCRdb handled the public reads itself, with Q25 trimming in fastp and clone calling in MiXCR, and kept productive beta chains. All rows with the same CDR3 protein become a single entry with the most common DNA and genes. Clone size and V and J calls follow TCRdb, not the original study. This sample has 910,000 or so distinct CDR3 sequences in its table, and about 53% of those were observed once. The ten largest clones capture about 20% of the sample.

From the cysteine through the phenylalanine, the CDR3 covers 11 amino acids. Solely the CDR3 DNA is kept, with 33 bases framed from the first base. The V and J ends are trimmed by 3 bases and 6 bases, leaving 7 bases between them. The germline V gene provides CDR1 SQVTM and CDR2 ANQGSEA. The approximately 39 donors, aged about 6 to 95 years, were systemically healthy Caucasian individuals from Russia. Approximately 9.3 milliliters of peripheral blood were drawn from each donor into EDTA-treated Vacutainer tubes. PBMCs were isolated by Ficoll-Paque density-gradient centrifugation, with at least 6.5 million obtained per sample. Total RNA, at least 5 micrograms per sample, was extracted from PBMCs with Trizol reagent. The percentages of naive CD45RAhigh/CD27high T cells were determined by flow cytometry on a PBMC aliquot from every donor.

Material for sequencing was blood. This TCR was recovered from a woman aged 55 to 70 in good health. The chain is encoded by TRBV29-1 joined to TRBJ2-3, with the D gene uncertain. Here is the DNA: TGCAGCGTTGATGGCGCCGATACGCAGTATTTT. This gives the protein CSVDGADTQYF.